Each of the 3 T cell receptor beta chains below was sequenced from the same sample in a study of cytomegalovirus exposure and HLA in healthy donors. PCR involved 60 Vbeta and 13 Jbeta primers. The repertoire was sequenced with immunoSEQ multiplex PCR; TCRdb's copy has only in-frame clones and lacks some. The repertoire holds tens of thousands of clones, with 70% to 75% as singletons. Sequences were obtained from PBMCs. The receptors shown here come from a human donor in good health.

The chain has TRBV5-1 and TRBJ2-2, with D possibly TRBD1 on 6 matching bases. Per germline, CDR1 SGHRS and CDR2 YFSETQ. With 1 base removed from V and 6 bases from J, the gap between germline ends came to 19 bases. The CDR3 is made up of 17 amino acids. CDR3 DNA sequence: TGCGCCAGCAGCTTGTTCACAACAGGGTTCAGATCCGGGGAGCTGTTTTTT. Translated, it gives CASSLFTTGFRSGELFF.

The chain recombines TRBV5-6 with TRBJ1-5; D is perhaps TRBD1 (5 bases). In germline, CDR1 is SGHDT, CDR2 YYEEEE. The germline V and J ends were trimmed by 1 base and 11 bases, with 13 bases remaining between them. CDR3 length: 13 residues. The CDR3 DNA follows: TGTGCCAGCAGCTTGTCGGGGGGTGCGACCCAGCATTTT. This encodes CASSLSGGATQHF.

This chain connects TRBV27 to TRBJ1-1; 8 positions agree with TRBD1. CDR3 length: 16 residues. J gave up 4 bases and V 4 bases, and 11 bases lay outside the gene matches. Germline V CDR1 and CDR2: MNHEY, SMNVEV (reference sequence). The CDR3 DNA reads TGTGCCAGCAGTTCTAGTAGGACAGGGTTGGGCACTGAAGCTTTCTTT. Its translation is CASSSSRTGLGTEAFF.